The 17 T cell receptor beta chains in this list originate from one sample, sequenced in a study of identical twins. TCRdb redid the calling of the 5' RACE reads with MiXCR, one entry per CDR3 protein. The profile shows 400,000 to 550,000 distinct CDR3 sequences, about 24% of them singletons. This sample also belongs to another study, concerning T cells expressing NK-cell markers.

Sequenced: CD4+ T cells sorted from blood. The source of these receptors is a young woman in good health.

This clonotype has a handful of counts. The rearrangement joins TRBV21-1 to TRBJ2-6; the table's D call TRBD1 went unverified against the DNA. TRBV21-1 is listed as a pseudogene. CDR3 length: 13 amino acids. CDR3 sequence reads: CASEGAGANVLTF. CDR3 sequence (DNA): TGTGCCAGCGAGGGGGCTGGGGCCAACGTCCTGACTTTC.

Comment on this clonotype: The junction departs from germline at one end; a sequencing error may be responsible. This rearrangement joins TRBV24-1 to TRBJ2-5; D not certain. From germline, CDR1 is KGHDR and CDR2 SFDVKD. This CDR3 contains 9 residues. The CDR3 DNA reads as TGTGCCACCAGTGACCGGATGTGCTTC. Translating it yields CATSDRMCF.

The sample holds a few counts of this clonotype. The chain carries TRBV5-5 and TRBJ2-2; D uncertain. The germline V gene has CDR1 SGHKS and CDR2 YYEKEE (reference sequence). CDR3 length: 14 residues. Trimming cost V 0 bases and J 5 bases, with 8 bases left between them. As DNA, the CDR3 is TGTGCCAGCAGCTTGGACAGACTTACCGGGGAGCTGTTTTTT. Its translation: CASSLDRLTGELFF.

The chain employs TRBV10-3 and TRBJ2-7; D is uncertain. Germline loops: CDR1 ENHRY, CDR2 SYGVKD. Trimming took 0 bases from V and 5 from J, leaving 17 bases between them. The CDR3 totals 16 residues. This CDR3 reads CAISESMVRVRNEQYF. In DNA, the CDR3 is TGTGCCATCAGTGAGTCGATGGTCCGGGTACGAAACGAGCAGTACTTC.

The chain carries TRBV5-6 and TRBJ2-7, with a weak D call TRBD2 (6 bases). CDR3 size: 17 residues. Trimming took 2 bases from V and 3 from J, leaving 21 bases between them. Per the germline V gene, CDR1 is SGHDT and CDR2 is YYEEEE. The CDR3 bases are TGTGCCAGCAGCTTACTAGGAGGGGTCGGGTTACACTACGAGCAGTACTTC. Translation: CASSLLGGVGLHYEQYF.

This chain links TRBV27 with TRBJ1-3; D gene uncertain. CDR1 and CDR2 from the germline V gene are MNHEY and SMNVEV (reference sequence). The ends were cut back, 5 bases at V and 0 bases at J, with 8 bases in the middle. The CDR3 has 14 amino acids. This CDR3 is CASSVRSSGNTIYF. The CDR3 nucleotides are TGTGCCAGCAGTGTACGGTCCTCTGGAAACACCATATATTTT.

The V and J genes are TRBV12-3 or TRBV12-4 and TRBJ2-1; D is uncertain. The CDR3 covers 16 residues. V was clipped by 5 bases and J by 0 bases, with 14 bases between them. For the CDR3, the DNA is TGTGCCAGCAGTCCCCTGACGGGCAGCTCCTACAATGAGCAGTTCTTC. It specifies CASSPLTGSSYNEQFF.

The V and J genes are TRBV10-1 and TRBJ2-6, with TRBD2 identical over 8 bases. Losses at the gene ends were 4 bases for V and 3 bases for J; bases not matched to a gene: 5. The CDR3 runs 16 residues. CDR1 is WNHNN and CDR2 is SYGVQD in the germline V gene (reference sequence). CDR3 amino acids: CASSATSAGGANVLTF. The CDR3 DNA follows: TGCGCCAGCAGTGCGACTAGCGCGGGTGGGGCCAACGTCCTGACTTTC.

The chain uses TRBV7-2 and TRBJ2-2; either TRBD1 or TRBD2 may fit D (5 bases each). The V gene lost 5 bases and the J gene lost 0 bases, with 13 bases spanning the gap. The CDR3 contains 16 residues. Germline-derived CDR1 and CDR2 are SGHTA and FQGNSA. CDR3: CASSHKSGPNTGELFF. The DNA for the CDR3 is TGTGCCAGCAGCCACAAGTCGGGGCCGAACACCGGGGAGCTGTTTTTT.

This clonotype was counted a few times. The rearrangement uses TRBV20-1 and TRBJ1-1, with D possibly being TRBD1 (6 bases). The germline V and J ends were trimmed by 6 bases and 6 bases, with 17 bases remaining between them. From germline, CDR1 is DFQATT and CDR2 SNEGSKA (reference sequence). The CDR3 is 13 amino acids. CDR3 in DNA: TGCAGTGCGCAGCAGGGGCTTGTGCCTGAAGCTTTCTTT. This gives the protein CSAQQGLVPEAFF.

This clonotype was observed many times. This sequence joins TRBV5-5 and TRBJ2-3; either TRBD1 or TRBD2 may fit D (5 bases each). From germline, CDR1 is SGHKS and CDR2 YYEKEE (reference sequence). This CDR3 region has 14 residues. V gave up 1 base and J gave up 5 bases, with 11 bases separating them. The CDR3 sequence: CASSLIRGGDTQYF. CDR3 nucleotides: TGTGCCAGCAGCTTGATCCGGGGCGGAGATACGCAGTATTTT.

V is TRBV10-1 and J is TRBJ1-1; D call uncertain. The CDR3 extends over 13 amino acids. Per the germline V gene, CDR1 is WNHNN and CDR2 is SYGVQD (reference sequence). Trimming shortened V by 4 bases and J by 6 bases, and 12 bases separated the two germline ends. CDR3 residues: CASSVGPGAEAFF. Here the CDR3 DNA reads TGCGCCAGCAGTGTAGGGCCCGGGGCTGAAGCTTTCTTT.

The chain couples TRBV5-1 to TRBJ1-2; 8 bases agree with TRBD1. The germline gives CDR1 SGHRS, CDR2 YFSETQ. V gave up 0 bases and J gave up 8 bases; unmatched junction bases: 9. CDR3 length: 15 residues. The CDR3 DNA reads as TGCGCCAGCAGCTTGGTGGGACAGGCCAGAGGAGGCTACACCTTC. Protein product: CASSLVGQARGGYTF.

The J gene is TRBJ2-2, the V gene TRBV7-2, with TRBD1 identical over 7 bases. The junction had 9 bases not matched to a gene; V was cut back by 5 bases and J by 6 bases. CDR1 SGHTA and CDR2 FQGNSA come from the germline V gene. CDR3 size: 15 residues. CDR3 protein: CASSTGAGWAGELFF. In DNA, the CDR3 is TGTGCCAGCAGCACAGGGGCAGGGTGGGCCGGGGAGCTGTTTTTT.

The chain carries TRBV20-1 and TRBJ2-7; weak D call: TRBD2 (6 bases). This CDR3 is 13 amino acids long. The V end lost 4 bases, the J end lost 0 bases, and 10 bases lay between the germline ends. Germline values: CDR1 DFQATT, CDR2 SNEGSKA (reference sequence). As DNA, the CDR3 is TGCAGTGCTAAGCACGGGAGCTCCTACGAGCAGTACTTC. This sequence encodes CSAKHGSSYEQYF.

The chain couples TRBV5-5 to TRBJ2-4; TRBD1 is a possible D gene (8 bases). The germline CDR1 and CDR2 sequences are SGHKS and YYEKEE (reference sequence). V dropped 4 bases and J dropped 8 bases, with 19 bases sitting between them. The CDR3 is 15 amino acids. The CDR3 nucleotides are TGTGCCAGCAGCCCCGGACAGGGAGGGAGTGACATTCAGTACTTC. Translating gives CASSPGQGGSDIQYF. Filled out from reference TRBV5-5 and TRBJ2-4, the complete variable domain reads DAGVTQSPTHLIKTRGQQVTLRCSPISGHKSVSWYQQVLGQGPQFIFQYYEKEERGRGNFPDRFSARQFPNYSSELNVNALLLGDSALYLCASSPGQGGSDIQYFGAGTRLSVL.

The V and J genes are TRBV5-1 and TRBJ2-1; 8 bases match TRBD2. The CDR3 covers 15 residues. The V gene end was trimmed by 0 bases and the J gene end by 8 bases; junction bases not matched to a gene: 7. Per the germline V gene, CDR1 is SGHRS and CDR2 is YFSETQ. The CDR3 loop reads CASSLAGLAVDEQFF. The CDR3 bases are TGCGCCAGCAGCTTGGCCGGACTAGCAGTCGATGAGCAGTTCTTC. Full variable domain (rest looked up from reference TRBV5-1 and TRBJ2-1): KAGVTQTPRYLIKTRGQQVTLSCSPISGHRSVSWYQQTPGQGLQFLFEYFSETQRNKGNFPGRFSGRQFSNSRSEMNVSTLELGDSALYLCASSLAGLAVDEQFFGPGTRLTVL.